The rows below give T cell receptor beta chains drawn from one sample of a study of T cell responses to AZD1222 COVID-19 vaccine. This table comes from immunoSEQ multiplex PCR, and its TCRdb copy is limited to in-frame clones, with some not included. The table lists roughly 180,000 clones, roughly 87% of them singletons. This specimen consisted of peripheral blood, obtained on day 0 of AZD1222 vaccination. These receptors all stem from an adult in good health. Both conserved end residues are part of each CDR3. D genes are given only for firm matches. Only part of the rows carry a size: once, few, many, or a class if the clone is expanded.

cdr3_aa: CASSQELGLPEAFF
cdr3_nt: TGCGCCAGCAGCCAAGAGTTGGGCCTACCTGAAGCTTTCTTT
j_call: TRBJ1-1
clone_size: few
v_call: TRBV4-1
d_call: NA

cdr3_aa: CASREGGTDTQYF
cdr3_nt: TGTGCCAGCAGGGAGGGGGGGACAGATACGCAGTATTTT
j_call: TRBJ2-3
clone_size: NA
v_call: TRBV6-5
d_call: NA

cdr3_aa: CASSEVGGYNSPLHF
cdr3_nt: TGTGCCAGCAGTGAAGTGGGGGGCTATAATTCACCCCTCCACTTT
j_call: TRBJ1-6
clone_size: NA
v_call: TRBV6-1
d_call: NA

cdr3_aa: CASSPGTFAKPQHF
cdr3_nt: TGTGCCAGCAGCCCAGGGACCTTCGCGAAGCCCCAGCATTTT
j_call: TRBJ1-5
clone_size: NA
v_call: TRBV3-1/TRBV3-2
d_call: NA

cdr3_aa: CASSARAKTEKLFF
cdr3_nt: TGTGCCAGCAGCGCCCGGGCAAAGACTGAAAAACTGTTTTTT
j_call: TRBJ1-4
clone_size: NA
v_call: TRBV7-2
d_call: NA

cdr3_aa: CASTHNYEQYF
cdr3_nt: TGTGCCAGTACCCACAACTACGAGCAGTACTTC
j_call: TRBJ2-7
clone_size: NA
v_call: TRBV19
d_call: NA

cdr3_aa: CASSYGAGVDTQYF
cdr3_nt: TGTGCCAGCAGCTACGGGGCGGGAGTGGATACGCAGTATTTT
j_call: TRBJ2-3
clone_size: NA
v_call: TRBV7-9
d_call: TRBD2

cdr3_aa: CASSRAPATNEKLFF
cdr3_nt: TGTGCCAGCAGTCGGGCGCCTGCAACTAATGAAAAACTGTTTTTT
j_call: TRBJ1-4
clone_size: NA
v_call: TRBV28
d_call: NA

cdr3_aa: CATCGQGCNEQFF
cdr3_nt: TGTGCCACCTGCGGACAGGGGTGCAATGAGCAGTTCTTC
j_call: TRBJ2-1
clone_size: few
v_call: TRBV6-5
d_call: TRBD1

cdr3_aa: CASSLWTGGDGYTF
cdr3_nt: TGTGCCAGCAGTTTGTGGACAGGGGGCGATGGCTACACCTTC
j_call: TRBJ1-2
clone_size: NA
v_call: TRBV28
d_call: TRBD1

cdr3_aa: CASSRGRAEAFF
cdr3_nt: TGTGCCAGCAGCCGGGGGCGGGCTGAAGCTTTCTTT
j_call: TRBJ1-1
clone_size: NA
v_call: TRBV3-1/TRBV3-2
d_call: NA

cdr3_aa: CASSEGNGDTEAFF
cdr3_nt: TGTGCCAGCAGCGAGGGGAACGGGGACACTGAAGCTTTCTTT
j_call: TRBJ1-1
clone_size: NA
v_call: TRBV5-6
d_call: NA

cdr3_aa: CASSPQNGWLPGNTIYF
cdr3_nt: TGTGCCAGCAGTCCTCAAAATGGGTGGCTTCCGGGAAACACCATATATTTT
j_call: TRBJ1-3
clone_size: NA
v_call: TRBV6-6
d_call: NA

cdr3_aa: CASSPTWDRAVNQPQHF
cdr3_nt: TGTGCCAGCAGTCCAACGTGGGACAGGGCTGTAAATCAGCCCCAGCATTTT
j_call: TRBJ1-5
clone_size: NA
v_call: TRBV6-2/TRBV6-3
d_call: TRBD1